This T cell receptor (beta chain) was profiled in a study of CD8+ T cells in alopecia areata. Study-wide results and limits: Between patients, shared TCR sequences were less clear than in mice. This was possibly due in part to HLA diversity in the patient population.

On this clone itself: The antigen is not known.

RNA was isolated and reverse transcribed to cDNA, the sequencing template. Using immunoSEQ multiplex PCR, the repertoire was profiled, and TCRdb retains in-frame clones only, with some absent. The sample includes roughly 250,000 clones, 67% of them seen just once. The sequenced sample was CD4+ T cells sorted from blood, obtained at week 0. The TCR comes from a human donor with alopecia areata.

The CDR3 loop reads CASSLGGVLYNEQFF. The DNA for the CDR3 is TGTGCCAGCAGCTTAGGGGGTGTCCTTTACAATGAGCAGTTCTTC. This sequence joins TRBV7-9 and TRBJ2-1; unclear D gene. Germline lookup yields CDR1 SEHNR and CDR2 FQNEAQ (reference sequence). This CDR3 spans 15 amino acids. V was shortened by 1 base and J by 4 bases, with 11 bases between the two germline ends.